This T cell receptor beta chain stems from a study of T cell responses to AZD1222 COVID-19 vaccine. Study-wide results and limits: Females made up more of the donors, who were largely white British, and clonal diversity may have come out too low. The CD4 TCRs associated with vaccination extended across spike and predominated at 160-218 and 743-854. Once two AZD1222 doses were given, Spike-specific TCR breadth and depth went up. The study reported that nearly half of spike-specific TCRs target unmutated variant regions.

Germline V gene lookup returns CDR1 SGHDN and CDR2 FVKESK. The ends lost 4 bases at V and 5 bases at J; junction bases unmatched: 6. This CDR3 spans 15 amino acids. Worth noting for this clone: Its target is not known.

Assay used: immunoSEQ multiplex PCR; TCRdb lists only in-frame clones, some missing. Here the sample spans 85,000 to 120,000 clones, 85% to 90% being singletons. This TCR came from an adult in good health. Sequences were derived from peripheral blood, sampled on day 0 of AZD1222 vaccination. The J gene is TRBJ2-5, the V gene TRBV14, with TRBD1 identical over 11 bases. CDR3 residues: CASSPWTGGEETQYF. As DNA, the CDR3 is TGTGCCAGCAGCCCGTGGACAGGGGGCGAGGAGACCCAGTACTTC.